The following is a TCR beta chain sequence with its context. The antigen remains undetermined. The CDR3 loop spans 16 amino acids. V shed 3 bases and J shed 4 bases, with 18 bases lying between them. Germline loops: CDR1 PRHDT, CDR2 FYEKMQ (reference sequence). This record belongs to a study of cytomegalovirus exposure and HLA in healthy donors. Findings of the study overall: Of the V segments, some could not be distinguished, including TRBV6-2 and TRBV6-3, and were excluded. In an earlier analysis, productive rearrangement rates for most beta V segments clustered near 87% or 30%.

The PCR contained 60 Vbeta and 13 Jbeta primers. Measured with immunoSEQ multiplex PCR; TCRdb has only the in-frame clones, and not every one. Counted here are roughly 180,000 clones, about three quarters occurring once; the ten biggest clones make up 1.5% to 2%. Sequencing was carried out using PBMCs. This chain links TRBV13 with TRBJ1-2; D might be TRBD1 (6 bases). The TCR comes from a man aged 18 to 30 in good health and CMV-seronegative. The CDR3 loop reads CASSFGGTGAGYGYTF. The CDR3 nucleotides are TGTGCCAGCAGCTTCGGGGGGACGGGGGCCGGCTATGGCTACACCTTC.